The rows below give T cell receptor beta chains drawn from one sample of a study of patients and donors after allogeneic stem cell transplantation. TCRdb fed the RT-PCR reads into MiXCR, producing one record per CDR3 protein. The data contain hundreds of thousands of distinct CDR3 sequences, 16% of them singletons. Sequenced input: blood, either unsorted or a sorted T cell fraction (not recorded which). The source is a human donor who was either an allogeneic HSCT recipient or a stem cell or donor lymphocyte infusion donor (not recorded which). It is not recorded whose cells these are; they may come from a transplant donor. Each CDR3 is given with its conserved first and last residue. D genes are given only for firm matches. Some rows have no size entry. The others give once, few or many, or a class for an expanded clone.

TRBV20-1,.,many,TRBJ2-5,TGCAGTGCTCAAGTTCACCAAGAGACCCAGTACTTC,CSAQVHQETQYF
TRBV20-1,TRBD1,few,TRBJ2-7,TGCAGTTTGCAGGGGGCCGCCTACGAGCAGTACTTC,CSLQGAAYEQYF
TRBV6-1,.,.,TRBJ2-7,TGTGCCAGCAGCCCCGGTAACCAACCCTACGAGCAGTACTTC,CASSPGNQPYEQYF
TRBV20-1,.,few,TRBJ1-5,TGCAGTGCTAGGGTGGGGGGCAGCAATCAGCCCCAGCATTTT,CSARVGGSNQPQHF
TRBV29-1,.,few,TRBJ1-1,TGCAGCGTTGATTCTGTGGACACTGAAGCTTTCTTT,CSVDSVDTEAFF
TRBV7-9,.,few,TRBJ2-7,TGTGCCAGCAGCTTAGTCACCTACGAGCAGTACTTC,CASSLVTYEQYF
TRBV2,.,.,TRBJ1-5,TGTGCCAGCAGTCCTCAGGGGCATTGGTTGGATCAGCCCCAGCATTTT,CASSPQGHWLDQPQHF
TRBV10-3,.,.,TRBJ1-4,TGTGCCATCAGTGACCCCTCCGGGCCTGAAAAACTGTTTTTT,CAISDPSGPEKLFF
TRBV4-2,.,many,TRBJ1-6,TGTGCCAGCAGAATGGTGGATAATTCACCCCTCCACTTT,CASRMVDNSPLHF
TRBV18,.,.,TRBJ2-5,TGTGCCAGCTCACCAAATCGAGGGGTCTTTGGAGAGACCCAGTACTTC,CASSPNRGVFGETQYF
TRBV30,.,.,TRBJ2-3,TGTGCTAGGGGGGGGCCCAGCACAGATACGCAGTATTTT,CARGGPSTDTQYF
TRBV10-3,TRBD1,.,TRBJ1-1,TGTGCCATCAGTGAGTCTGGGACAGGCTACCCCAGTGAAGCTTTCTTT,CAISESGTGYPSEAFF
TRBV7-6,TRBD1,.,TRBJ2-5,TGTGCCAGCAGCTTAGGAGGGGAGGACAGGGTCGTGGAGACCCAGTACTTC,CASSLGGEDRVVETQYF
TRBV20-1,.,.,TRBJ2-7,TGCAGTGCTAGATCCAACCGGGACACAGGCGAGCAGTACTTC,CSARSNRDTGEQYF
TRBV20-1,.,few,TRBJ1-6,TGCAGTGCTAGAGACGACAGCACGGCTTCACCCCTCCACTTT,CSARDDSTASPLHF
TRBV6-1,.,.,TRBJ1-2,TGTGCCAGCAGGAAGGAGGCGCCCGGCTACACCTTC,CASRKEAPGYTF
TRBV20-1,.,.,TRBJ1-1,TGCAGTGCTAGAGTCGAATCAAAACGAAACACTGAAGCTTTCTTT,CSARVESKRNTEAFF
TRBV4-3,.,few,TRBJ1-1,TGCGCCAGCAGCCAAGAAGTAGCCGGGACCTCCCGTATCAGAAACACTGAAGCTTTCTTT,CASSQEVAGTSRIRNTEAFF
TRBV6-1,.,.,TRBJ2-7,TGTGCCAGCAGTGGAACACAGGGACCCCATTTCTACGAGCAGTACTTC,CASSGTQGPHFYEQYF
TRBV28,TRBD2,.,TRBJ2-7,TGTGCCAGCAGTGATAGCGGGAGGGCCCAGTACGAGCAGTACTTC,CASSDSGRAQYEQYF
TRBV20-1,.,.,TRBJ2-7,TGCAGTGCTAGAGACCCCAGAGGAGGTGACCAATACGAGCAGTACTTC,CSARDPRGGDQYEQYF
TRBV11-2,TRBD2,few,TRBJ2-2,TGTGCCAGCAGCCAAGGGACTAGCGGGCTTGGAGGCACCGGGGAGCTGTTTTTT,CASSQGTSGLGGTGELFF
TRBV7-9,TRBD1,few,TRBJ1-2,TGTGCCAGCAGCTTTCAGGGACAGTTCTATGGCTACACCTTC,CASSFQGQFYGYTF
TRBV20-1,TRBD1,.,TRBJ1-5,TGCAGTGCTAGAGGGCCTCGACAGGGTAGGAGCAATCAGCCCCAGCATTTT,CSARGPRQGRSNQPQHF
TRBV7-9,.,.,TRBJ1-4,TGTGCCAGCAGCCTAACCCAAGCAACTAATGAAAAACTGTTTTTT,CASSLTQATNEKLFF
TRBV7-9,TRBD1,few,TRBJ1-1,TGTGCCAGCAGCATCACAGGGGGCCGGAACACTGAAGCTTTCTTT,CASSITGGRNTEAFF
TRBV24-1,TRBD2,.,TRBJ2-1,TGTGCCACCCCGAGGGCCAGGGAGGGCGATGAGCAGTTCTTC,CATPRAREGDEQFF
TRBV9,.,.,TRBJ1-1,TGTGCCAGCAGCGTAGGAGGAGGGACTGGAACTGAAGCTTTCTTT,CASSVGGGTGTEAFF
TRBV5-5,.,.,TRBJ1-1,TGTGCCAGCAGCTTGGTTCGCGCCGCTTTCTTT,CASSLVRAAFF
TRBV25-1,TRBD1,.,TRBJ1-1,TGTGCCAAGACAGGGGGCAAGTTGGACACTGAAGCTTTCTTT,CAKTGGKLDTEAFF
TRBV3-1,TRBD1,.,TRBJ2-7,TGTGCCAGCAGCCAAGGGACAGGCTCGGGGCAGTACTTC,CASSQGTGSGQYF
TRBV4-1,.,.,TRBJ1-2,TGCGCCAGCAGCCATCCTTGGGACTTAGCTAACTATGGCTACACCTTC,CASSHPWDLANYGYTF
TRBV2,TRBD2,few,TRBJ2-2,TGTGCCAGCAGACCTAGCGGTAACACCGGGGAGCTGTTTTTT,CASRPSGNTGELFF
TRBV6-1,.,few,TRBJ1-1,TGTGCCAGCAGTGAAGCGGGGGCGGACACTGAAGCTTTCTTT,CASSEAGADTEAFF
TRBV3-1,.,few,TRBJ2-2,TGTGCCAGCAGCCAAGTCCTAAGCGGCACCGGGGAGCTGTTTTTT,CASSQVLSGTGELFF
TRBV18,.,.,TRBJ1-1,TGTGCCAGCTCACCAAGTCGGAGCTTGAACACTGAAGCTTTCTTT,CASSPSRSLNTEAFF
TRBV29-1,.,.,TRBJ1-2,TGCAGCGTTGAATCAATGGGGCGGCAGGGCTCTGGCTACACCTTC,CSVESMGRQGSGYTF
TRBV19,.,few,TRBJ2-1,TGTGCCAGTAGTACCCTTAGTAAAGGGGACTACAATGAGCAGTTCTTC,CASSTLSKGDYNEQFF
TRBV29-1,TRBD1,.,TRBJ1-1,TGCAGCGTTGATGTACAGGGGGGCACTGAAGCTTTCTTT,CSVDVQGGTEAFF
TRBV7-2,.,.,TRBJ2-2,TGTGCCAGCAGCTTAAACGGGGTAGCGAACACCGGGGAGCTGTTTTTT,CASSLNGVANTGELFF
TRBV20-1,.,.,TRBJ2-3,TGCAGTGCTGGCACCCCGGACAGATTAACAGATACGCAGTATTTT,CSAGTPDRLTDTQYF
TRBV5-1,.,.,TRBJ2-3,TGCGCCAGCAGCTCCGAGCTTGGTACGCAGTATTTT,CASSSELGTQYF
TRBV5-6,TRBD1,many,TRBJ1-2,TGTGCCAGCAGCCGGGGACAGGGATATGGCTACACCTTC,CASSRGQGYGYTF
TRBV4-1,.,.,TRBJ1-2,TGCGCCAGCAGCCAAGTCGGCTCCCACTATGGCTACACCTTC,CASSQVGSHYGYTF
TRBV6-2/TRBV6-3,TRBD2,.,TRBJ2-1,TGTGCCAGCAGTTACTCGACTAGCGGGGACTACAATGAGCAGTTCTTC,CASSYSTSGDYNEQFF
TRBV21-1,.,few,TRBJ2-7,TGTGCCAGCAATCAAAACAGGGTATCCTACGAGCAGTACTTC,CASNQNRVSYEQYF
TRBV9,.,.,TRBJ2-1,TGTGCCAGCAGCGTAGATGGCGGAGGCCTCGGTTCCTACAATGAGCAGTTCTTC,CASSVDGGGLGSYNEQFF
TRBV6-4,TRBD2,many,TRBJ2-3,TGTGCCAGCAGTGACCCGGGACTAGCGGGAGGGTTAAGTACAGATACGCAGTATTTT,CASSDPGLAGGLSTDTQYF
TRBV20-1,.,few,TRBJ1-2,TGCAGTGCTAGGCCGGGGGGAGCTAACTATGGCTACACCTTC,CSARPGGANYGYTF
TRBV7-2,.,.,TRBJ1-6,TGTGCCAGCAGCTCAGTTGCGGGAGGCAATTCACCCCTCCACTTT,CASSSVAGGNSPLHF
TRBV5-6,.,.,TRBJ2-1,TGTGCCAGCAGCTTCGGAGTGTTGCAGTTCTTC,CASSFGVLQFF
TRBV19,.,few,TRBJ1-5,TGTGCCAGTAGTATATTGCTAGGGGCTGGCAATCAGCCCCAGCATTTT,CASSILLGAGNQPQHF
TRBV4-1,.,few,TRBJ1-1,TGCGCCAGCAGCCATGGACTGATGACGAACACTGAAGCTTTCTTT,CASSHGLMTNTEAFF
TRBV20-1,TRBD1,few,TRBJ1-1,TGCAGTGCTAGGGTACAGGGGGCGCTTGCCGTGAACACTGAAGCTTTCTTT,CSARVQGALAVNTEAFF
TRBV27,.,few,TRBJ1-2,TGTGCCAGCAGTCCTCGGGTCAGCCTCAATGGCTACACCTTC,CASSPRVSLNGYTF
TRBV29-1,TRBD1,.,TRBJ1-5,TGCAGCGTTGACCTTTCCGGGACAGGGGGCAATCAGCCCCAGCATTTT,CSVDLSGTGGNQPQHF
TRBV15,.,few,TRBJ2-7,TGTGCCACCAGCAGAGACGGCCGCAGCTACGAGCAGTACTTC,CATSRDGRSYEQYF
TRBV4-1,.,few,TRBJ2-7,TGCGCCAGCAGCCCCAGGGCGGTCCAGGAGAACGAGCAGTACTTC,CASSPRAVQENEQYF
TRBV2,TRBD1,few,TRBJ2-2,TGTGCCAGCGGGCCGGGACAGGGGTCGAACACCGGGGAGCTGTTTTTT,CASGPGQGSNTGELFF
TRBV5-4,.,few,TRBJ2-2,TGTGCCAGCAGCCGAGTGAAGGGGGGCAACACCGGGGAGCTGTTTTTT,CASSRVKGGNTGELFF